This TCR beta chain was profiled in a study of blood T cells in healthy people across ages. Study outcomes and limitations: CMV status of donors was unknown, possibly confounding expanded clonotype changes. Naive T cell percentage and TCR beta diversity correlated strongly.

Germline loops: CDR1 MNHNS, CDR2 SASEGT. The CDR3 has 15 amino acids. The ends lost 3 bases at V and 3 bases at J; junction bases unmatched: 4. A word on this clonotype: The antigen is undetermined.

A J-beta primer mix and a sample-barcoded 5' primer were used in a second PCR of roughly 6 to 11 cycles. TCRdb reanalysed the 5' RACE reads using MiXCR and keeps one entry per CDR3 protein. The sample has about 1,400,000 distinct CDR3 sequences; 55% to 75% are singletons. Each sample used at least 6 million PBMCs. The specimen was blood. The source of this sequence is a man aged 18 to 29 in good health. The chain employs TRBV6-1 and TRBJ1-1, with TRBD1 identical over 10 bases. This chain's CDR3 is CASSDPGTGDTEAFF. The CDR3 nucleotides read TGTGCCAGCAGTGACCCAGGGACAGGGGACACTGAAGCTTTCTTT.